The 16 T cell receptor beta chains given below trace back to one sample, sequenced in a study of blood T cell repertoires in COVID-19. Sequencing used immunoSEQ multiplex PCR; TCRdb keeps in-frame clones, though not all of them. The data hold tens of thousands of clones, with 70% to 90% observed a single time. The sample was peripheral blood. These receptors came from a man aged 50 to 60 with active or convalescent COVID-19.

This chain uses TRBV7-2 with TRBJ1-3; no firm D call. Germline CDR1 SGHTA, CDR2 FQGNSA. Deletions cut 1 base from V and 0 bases from J, with 10 bases between. The CDR3 is made up of 16 amino acids. The DNA of the CDR3 is TGTGCCAGCAGCTTAGAGGCAGCGTACTCTGGAAACACCATATATTTT. It codes for CASSLEAAYSGNTIYF.

CDR3 sequence: CASSQEGTGSKQYF. The CDR3 nucleotides read TGTGCCAGCAGCCAAGAAGGGACAGGGTCCAAGCAGTACTTC. This chain joins TRBV14 and TRBJ2-7; 9 nucleotides line up with TRBD1. CDR1 and CDR2 (germline): SGHDN, FVKESK. Germline trimming cut 0 bases from V and 8 bases from J; bases unmatched to any gene: 5. The CDR3 is 14 residues long.

The chain has TRBV6-6 and TRBJ2-5; TRBD1 matches at 8 bases. The CDR3 sequence is 15 residues long. The J segment lost 5 bases and the V segment lost 5 bases, leaving 10 bases of the junction unmatched. CDR1 MNHNY and CDR2 SVGAGI come from the germline V gene (reference sequence). The chain's CDR3 is CASSPGQGLSETQYF. The DNA of the CDR3 is TGTGCCAGCAGTCCAGGACAGGGCTTATCGGAGACCCAGTACTTC.

The V and J genes are TRBV15 and TRBJ2-2; TRBD1 might be the D (5 bases). Trimming stripped 3 bases from V and 3 bases from J, with 17 bases between. CDR1 and CDR2 (germline): LNHNV, YYDKDF (reference sequence). CDR3 length: 17 residues. In nucleotides, the CDR3 is TGTGCCACCAGCAGGGAACTGCGGACATCTGACACCGGGGAGCTGTTTTTT. Translating it yields CATSRELRTSDTGELFF.

The chain employs TRBV19 and TRBJ1-3; D is unclear. Germline V gene sequence: CDR1 LNHDA, CDR2 SQIVND (reference sequence). The germline V and J ends were trimmed by 4 bases and 3 bases, with 10 bases remaining between them. CDR3 size: 14 residues. The CDR3 nucleotides are TGTGCCAGTAGTAATGTCCAAATTGGAAACACCATATATTTT. Protein product: CASSNVQIGNTIYF. The full variable domain, with the rest looked up from reference TRBV19 and TRBJ1-3, is DGGITQSPKYLFRKEGQNVTLSCEQNLNHDAMYWYRQDPGQGLRLIYYSQIVNDFQKGDIAEGYSVSREKKESFPLTVTSAQKNPTAFYLCASSNVQIGNTIYFGEGSWLTVV.

The chain is built from TRBV18 and TRBJ1-5; D is unclear. Per germline, CDR1 KGHSH and CDR2 LQKENI. Between the trimmed V and J ends, which lost 4 bases and 2 bases, there was a span of 12 bases. CDR3 length equals 15 residues. The CDR3 loop is CASSQDGVGNQPQHF. The CDR3 DNA reads TGTGCCAGCTCACAAGATGGAGTGGGCAATCAGCCCCAGCATTTT.

The genes are TRBV19 and TRBJ2-5; TRBD1 might be the D (5 bases). The CDR3 spans 15 residues. CDR1 and CDR2 (germline): LNHDA, SQIVND (reference sequence). V was cut by 3 bases and J by 2 bases, with 13 bases left in between. The CDR3 region is CASSILAGPQETQYF. CDR3 bases: TGTGCCAGTAGTATTTTGGCAGGGCCTCAAGAGACCCAGTACTTC.

The V and J genes are TRBV19 and TRBJ2-3; the D is unclear. The germline CDR1 and CDR2 sequences are LNHDA and SQIVND (reference sequence). The CDR3 covers 12 residues. The V and J ends lost 5 bases and 5 bases respectively, with 8 bases between them. DNA for the CDR3: TGTGCCAGTAGTTTCCTTAGAGATACGCAGTATTTT. Amino acids: CASSFLRDTQYF.

V and J are TRBV6-2 or TRBV6-3 and TRBJ1-5; no clear D gene. Germline V lookup: CDR1 MNHEY, CDR2 SVGEGT. The CDR3 length is 14 residues. V gave up 2 bases and J gave up 7 bases, with 12 bases separating them. The CDR3, as DNA: TGTGCCAGCAGTTACGAGGCCAACTGGCAGCCCCAGCATTTT. Translating gives CASSYEANWQPQHF.

This chain uses TRBV5-6 with TRBJ1-4, with 9 bases that match TRBD1. The CDR3 runs 16 residues. Germline V lookup: CDR1 SGHDT, CDR2 YYEEEE. V shed 1 base and J 4 bases; nucleotides not matched to a gene: 5. CDR3: CASSLWTGANNEKLFF. The CDR3 DNA reads TGTGCCAGCAGCTTGTGGACAGGGGCCAATAATGAAAAACTGTTTTTT.

The chain combines TRBV2 with TRBJ1-2; 7 bases map to TRBD1. The CDR3 loop spans 19 amino acids. J was trimmed by 4 bases and V by 1 base; bases with no gene match: 18. CDR1 SNHLY and CDR2 FYNNEI come from the germline V gene. CDR3 coding DNA: TGTGCCAGCAGTGAAGGGCCGCCCGGTTACGGGACAGAGGTCTATGGCTACACCTTC. This encodes CASSEGPPGYGTEVYGYTF.

V usage is TRBV2 and J usage is TRBJ2-7; 13 bases are a match to TRBD2. Per the germline V gene, CDR1 is SNHLY and CDR2 is FYNNEI. CDR3 size: 15 residues. J gave up 7 bases and V 7 bases, and 10 bases lay outside the gene matches. The CDR3 here is CASTGTSGASGEQYF. The CDR3 nucleotides are TGTGCCAGCACCGGGACTAGCGGGGCCTCGGGGGAGCAGTACTTC.

V is TRBV29-1 and J is TRBJ2-3; 12 bases match TRBD2. V lost 3 bases to trimming and J lost 7 bases; unmatched junction nucleotides: 8. The CDR3 is 15 residues long. Germline-derived CDR1 and CDR2 are SQVTM and ANQGSEA. CDR3 nucleotide sequence: TGCAGCGTTGATAGGCTAGCGGGAGGGAAGTATACGCAGTATTTT. This codes for CSVDRLAGGKYTQYF.

The V call is TRBV19, the J call TRBJ1-6, with 8 bases matching TRBD1. The V segment lost 5 bases and the J segment 5 bases; nucleotides outside the gene matches: 5. The CDR3 runs to 15 residues. CDR1 and CDR2 (germline): LNHDA, SQIVND (reference sequence). The DNA for the CDR3 is TGTGCCAGTAGTGCCGCGACAGGGGATAATTCACCCCTCCACTTT. It specifies CASSAATGDNSPLHF.

This chain connects TRBV5-5 to TRBJ2-6; D is undetermined. Trimming pared 5 bases from V and 0 bases from J, leaving 15 bases between. The germline V gene has CDR1 SGHKS and CDR2 YYEKEE (reference sequence). This CDR3 is built from 17 residues. The CDR3 reads CASRAQVDFSGANVLTF. CDR3 DNA sequence: TGTGCCAGCAGGGCTCAGGTTGATTTCTCTGGGGCCAACGTCCTGACTTTC.

This chain links TRBV19 with TRBJ2-2; 9 nucleotides line up with TRBD2. Germline CDR1 LNHDA, CDR2 SQIVND (reference sequence). CDR3 length: 15 residues. V shed 7 bases, J shed 5 bases, and the junction held 8 bases outside the gene matches. The CDR3 nucleotides read TGTGCCAGTACCCCCCCGGGACTAGCTACCGGGGAGCTGTTTTTT. Translated, it gives CASTPPGLATGELFF. The full variable domain, its missing parts supplied by reference TRBV19 and TRBJ2-2, is DGGITQSPKYLFRKEGQNVTLSCEQNLNHDAMYWYRQDPGQGLRLIYYSQIVNDFQKGDIAEGYSVSREKKESFPLTVTSAQKNPTAFYLCASTPPGLATGELFFGEGSRLTVL.